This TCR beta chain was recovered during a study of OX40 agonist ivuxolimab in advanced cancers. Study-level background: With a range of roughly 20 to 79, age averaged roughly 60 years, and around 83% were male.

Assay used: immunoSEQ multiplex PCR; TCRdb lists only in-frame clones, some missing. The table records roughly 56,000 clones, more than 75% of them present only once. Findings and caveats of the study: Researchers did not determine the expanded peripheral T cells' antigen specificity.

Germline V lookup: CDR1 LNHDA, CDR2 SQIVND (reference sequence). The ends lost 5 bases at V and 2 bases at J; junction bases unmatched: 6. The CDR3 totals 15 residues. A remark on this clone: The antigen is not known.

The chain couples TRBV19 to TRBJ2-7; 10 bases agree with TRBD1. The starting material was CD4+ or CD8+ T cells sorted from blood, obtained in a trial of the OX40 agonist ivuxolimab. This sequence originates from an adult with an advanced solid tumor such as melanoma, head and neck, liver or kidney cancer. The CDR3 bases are TGTGCCAGTAGTCCCCGGACAGGGGGGGCCTACGAGCAGTACTTC. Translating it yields CASSPRTGGAYEQYF.